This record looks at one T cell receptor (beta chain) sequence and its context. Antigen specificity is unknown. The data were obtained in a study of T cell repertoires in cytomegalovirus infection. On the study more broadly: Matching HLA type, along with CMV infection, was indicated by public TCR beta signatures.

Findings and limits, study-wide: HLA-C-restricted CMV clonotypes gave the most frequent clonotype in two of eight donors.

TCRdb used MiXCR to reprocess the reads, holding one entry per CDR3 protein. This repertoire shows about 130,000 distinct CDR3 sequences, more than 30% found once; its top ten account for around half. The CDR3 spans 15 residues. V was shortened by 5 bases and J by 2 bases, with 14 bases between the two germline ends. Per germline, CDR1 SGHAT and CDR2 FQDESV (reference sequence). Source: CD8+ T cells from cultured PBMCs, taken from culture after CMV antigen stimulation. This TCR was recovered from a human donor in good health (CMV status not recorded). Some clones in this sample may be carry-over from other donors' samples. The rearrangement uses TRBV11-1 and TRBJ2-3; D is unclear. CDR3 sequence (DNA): TGTGCCAGCAGCCAAGGGCCAGCACCCACAGATACGCAGTATTTT. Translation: CASSQGPAPTDTQYF.